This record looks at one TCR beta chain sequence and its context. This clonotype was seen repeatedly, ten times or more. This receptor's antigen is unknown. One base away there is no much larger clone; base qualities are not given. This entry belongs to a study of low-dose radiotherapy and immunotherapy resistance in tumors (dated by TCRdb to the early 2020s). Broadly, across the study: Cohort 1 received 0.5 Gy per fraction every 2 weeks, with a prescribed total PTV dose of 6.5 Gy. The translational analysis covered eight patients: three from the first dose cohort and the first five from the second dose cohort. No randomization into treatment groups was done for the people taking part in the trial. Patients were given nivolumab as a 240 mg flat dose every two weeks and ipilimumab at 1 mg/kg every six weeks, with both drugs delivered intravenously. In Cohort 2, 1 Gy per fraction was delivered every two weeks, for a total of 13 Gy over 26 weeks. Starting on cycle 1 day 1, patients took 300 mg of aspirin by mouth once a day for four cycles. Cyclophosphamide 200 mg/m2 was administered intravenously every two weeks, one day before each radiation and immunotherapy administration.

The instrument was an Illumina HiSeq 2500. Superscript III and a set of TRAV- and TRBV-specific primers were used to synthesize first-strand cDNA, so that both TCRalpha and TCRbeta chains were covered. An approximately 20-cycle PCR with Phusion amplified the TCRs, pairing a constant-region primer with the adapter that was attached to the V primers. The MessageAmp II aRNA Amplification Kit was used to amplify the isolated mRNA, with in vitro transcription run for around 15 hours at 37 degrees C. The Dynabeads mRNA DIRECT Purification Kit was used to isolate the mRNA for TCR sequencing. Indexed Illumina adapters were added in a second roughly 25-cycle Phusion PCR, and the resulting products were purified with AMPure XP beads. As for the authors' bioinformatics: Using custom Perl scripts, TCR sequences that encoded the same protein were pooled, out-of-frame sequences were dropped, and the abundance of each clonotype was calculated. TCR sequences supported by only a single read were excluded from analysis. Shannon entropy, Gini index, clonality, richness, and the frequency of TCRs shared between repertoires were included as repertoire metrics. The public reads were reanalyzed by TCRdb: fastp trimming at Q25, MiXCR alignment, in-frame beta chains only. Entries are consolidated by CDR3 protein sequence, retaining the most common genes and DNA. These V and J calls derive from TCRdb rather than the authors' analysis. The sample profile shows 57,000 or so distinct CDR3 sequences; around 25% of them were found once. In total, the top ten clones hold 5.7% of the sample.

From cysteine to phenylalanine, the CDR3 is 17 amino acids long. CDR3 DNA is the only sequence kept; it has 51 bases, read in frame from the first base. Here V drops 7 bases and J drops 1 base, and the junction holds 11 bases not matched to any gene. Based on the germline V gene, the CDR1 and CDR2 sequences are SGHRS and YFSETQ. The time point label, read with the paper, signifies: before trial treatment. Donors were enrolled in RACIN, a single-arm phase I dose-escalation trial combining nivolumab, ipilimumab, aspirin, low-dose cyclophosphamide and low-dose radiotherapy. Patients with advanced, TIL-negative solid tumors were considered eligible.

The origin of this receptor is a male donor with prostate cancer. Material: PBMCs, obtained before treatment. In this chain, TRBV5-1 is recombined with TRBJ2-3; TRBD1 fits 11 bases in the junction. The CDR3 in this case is CASGPSWTGGGTDTQYF. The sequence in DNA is TGCGCCAGCGGCCCCTCGTGGACAGGGGGCGGCACAGATACGCAGTATTTT.